The T cell receptor (beta chain) under discussion was sequenced for a study of T cell responses to AZD1222 COVID-19 vaccine. Per germline, CDR1 SEHNR and CDR2 FQNEAQ (reference sequence). Losses at the gene ends were 8 bases for V and 1 base for J; bases not matched to a gene: 7. The CDR3 runs 14 residues. Study-wide results and limits: Vaccine-associated CD4 TCRs spanned spike, dominant at 160-218 and 743-854. Targets within unmutated variant regions were reportedly found for nearly half of spike-specific TCRs. White British donors predominated, females outnumbered males, and clonal diversity was possibly underestimated. Increased Spike-specific TCR breadth and depth were observed after two AZD1222 doses.

Concerning this clone itself: Its cognate antigen is unknown.

The repertoire was sequenced with immunoSEQ multiplex PCR; TCRdb's copy has only in-frame clones and lacks some. Of roughly 72,000 clones listed, about 87% are singletons. This TCR came from an adult who received the MenACWY meningococcal vaccine as a control. Material: peripheral blood, obtained 28 days after the second dose of the MenACWY control vaccine. V gene TRBV7-9 combines with J gene TRBJ2-5, with 7 bases identical to TRBD2. CDR3 region: CASATGLTQETQYF. The CDR3 bases are TGTGCCAGCGCTACGGGACTAACCCAAGAGACCCAGTACTTC.